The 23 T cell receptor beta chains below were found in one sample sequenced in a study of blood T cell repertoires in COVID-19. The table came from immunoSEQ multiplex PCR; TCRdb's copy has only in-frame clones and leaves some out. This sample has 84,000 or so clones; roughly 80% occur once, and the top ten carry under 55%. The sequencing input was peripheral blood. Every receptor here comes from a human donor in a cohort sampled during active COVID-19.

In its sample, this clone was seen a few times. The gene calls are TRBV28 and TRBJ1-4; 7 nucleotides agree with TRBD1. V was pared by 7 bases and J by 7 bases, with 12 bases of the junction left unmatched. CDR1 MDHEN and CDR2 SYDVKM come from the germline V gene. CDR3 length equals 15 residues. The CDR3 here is CASNHQGVVGEKLFF. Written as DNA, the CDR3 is TGTGCCAGCAACCACCAGGGGGTGGTTGGTGAAAAACTGTTTTTT.

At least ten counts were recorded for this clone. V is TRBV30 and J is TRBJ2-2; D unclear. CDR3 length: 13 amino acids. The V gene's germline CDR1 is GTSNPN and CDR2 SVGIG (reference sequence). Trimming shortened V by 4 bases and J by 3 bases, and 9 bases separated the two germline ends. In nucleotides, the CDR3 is TGTGCCTGGATGGCTTATCACACCGGGGAGCTGTTTTTT. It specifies CAWMAYHTGELFF.

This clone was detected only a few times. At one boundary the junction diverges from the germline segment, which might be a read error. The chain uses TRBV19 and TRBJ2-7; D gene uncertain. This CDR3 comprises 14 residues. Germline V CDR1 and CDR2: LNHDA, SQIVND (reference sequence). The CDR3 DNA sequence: TGTGCCAGCAGTAGTGTCTCCCCCCCGTACGAGCAGTACTTC. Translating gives CASSSVSPPYEQYF. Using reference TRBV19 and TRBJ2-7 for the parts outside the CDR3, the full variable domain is DGGITQSPKYLFRKEGQNVTLSCEQNLNHDAMYWYRQDPGQGLRLIYYSQIVNDFQKGDIAEGYSVSREKKESFPLTVTSAQKNPTAFYLCASSSVSPPYEQYFGPGTRLTVT.

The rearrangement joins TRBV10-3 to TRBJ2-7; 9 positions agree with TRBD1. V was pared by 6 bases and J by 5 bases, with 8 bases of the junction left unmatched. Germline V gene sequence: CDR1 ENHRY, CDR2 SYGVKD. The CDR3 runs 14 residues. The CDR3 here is CAIRSGTGTNEQYF. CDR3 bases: TGTGCCATCAGATCCGGGACAGGGACCAACGAGCAGTACTTC.

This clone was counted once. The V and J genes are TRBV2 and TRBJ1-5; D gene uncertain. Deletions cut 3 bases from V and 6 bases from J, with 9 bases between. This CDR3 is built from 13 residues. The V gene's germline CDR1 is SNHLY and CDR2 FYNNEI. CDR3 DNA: TGTGCCAGCAGTGAGCGGCCCCCTCAGCCCCAGCATTTT. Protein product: CASSERPPQPQHF.

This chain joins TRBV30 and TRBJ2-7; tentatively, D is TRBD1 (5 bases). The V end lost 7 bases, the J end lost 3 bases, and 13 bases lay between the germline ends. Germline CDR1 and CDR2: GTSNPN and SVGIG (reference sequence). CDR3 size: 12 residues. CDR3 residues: CASRDRNYEQYF. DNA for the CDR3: TGTGCCTCCAGAGACAGAAACTACGAGCAGTACTTC.

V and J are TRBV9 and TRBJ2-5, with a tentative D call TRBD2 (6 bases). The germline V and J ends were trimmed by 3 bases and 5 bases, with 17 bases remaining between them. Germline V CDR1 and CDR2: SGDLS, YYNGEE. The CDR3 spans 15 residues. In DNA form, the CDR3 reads TGTGCCAGCAGCGCAGTGGGGGGTACCCCGGAGACCCAGTACTTC. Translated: CASSAVGGTPETQYF.

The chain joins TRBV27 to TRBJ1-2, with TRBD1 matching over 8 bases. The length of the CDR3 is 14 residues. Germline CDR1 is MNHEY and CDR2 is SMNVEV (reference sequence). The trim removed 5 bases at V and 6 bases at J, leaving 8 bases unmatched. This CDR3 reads CASSAAGTGDGYTF. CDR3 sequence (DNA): TGTGCCAGCAGTGCCGCCGGGACAGGCGATGGCTACACCTTC.

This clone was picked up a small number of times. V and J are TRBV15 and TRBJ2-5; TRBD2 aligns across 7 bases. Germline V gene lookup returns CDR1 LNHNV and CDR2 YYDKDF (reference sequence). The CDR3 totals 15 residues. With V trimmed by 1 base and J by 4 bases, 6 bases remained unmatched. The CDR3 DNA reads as TGTGCCACCAGCAGAGTTCCGGGGGGAAGAGAGACCCAGTACTTC. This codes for CATSRVPGGRETQYF. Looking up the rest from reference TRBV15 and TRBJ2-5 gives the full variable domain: DAMVIQNPRYQVTQFGKPVTLSCSQTLNHNVMYWYQQKSSQAPKLLFHYYDKDFNNEADTPDNFQSRRPNTSFCFLDIRSPGLGDTAMYLCATSRVPGGRETQYFGPGTRLLVL.

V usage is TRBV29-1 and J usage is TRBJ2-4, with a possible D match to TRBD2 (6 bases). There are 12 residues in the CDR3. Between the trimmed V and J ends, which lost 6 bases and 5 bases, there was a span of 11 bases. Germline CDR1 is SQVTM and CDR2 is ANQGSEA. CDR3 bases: TGCAGCGTGGCGGGACCGGAAAACATTCAGTACTTC. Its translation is CSVAGPENIQYF.

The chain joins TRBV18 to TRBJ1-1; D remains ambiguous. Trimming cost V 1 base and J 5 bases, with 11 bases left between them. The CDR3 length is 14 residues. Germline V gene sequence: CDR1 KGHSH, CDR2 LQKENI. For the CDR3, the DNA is TGTGCCAGCTCACCACTGCCTGAGGGTACTGAAGCTTTCTTT. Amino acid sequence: CASSPLPEGTEAFF.

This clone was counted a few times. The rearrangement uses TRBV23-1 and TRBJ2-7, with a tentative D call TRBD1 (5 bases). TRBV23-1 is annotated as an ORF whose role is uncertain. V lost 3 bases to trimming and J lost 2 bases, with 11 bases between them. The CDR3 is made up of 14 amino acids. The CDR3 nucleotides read TGCGCCAGCAGTCACCCGGACAAGACCTACGAGCAGTACTTC. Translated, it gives CASSHPDKTYEQYF.

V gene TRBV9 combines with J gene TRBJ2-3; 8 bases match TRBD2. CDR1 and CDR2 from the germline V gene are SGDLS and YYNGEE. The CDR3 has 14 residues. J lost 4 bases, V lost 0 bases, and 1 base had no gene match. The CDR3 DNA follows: TGTGCCAGCAGCGTAGTAGCGGGGTCAGATACGCAGTATTTT. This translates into CASSVVAGSDTQYF.

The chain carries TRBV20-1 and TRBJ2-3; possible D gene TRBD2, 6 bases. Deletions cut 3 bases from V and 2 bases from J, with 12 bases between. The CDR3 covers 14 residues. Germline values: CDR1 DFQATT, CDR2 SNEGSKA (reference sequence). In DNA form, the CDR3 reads TGCAGTGCTAGTTCCGGGAGCCCCACAGATACGCAGTATTTT. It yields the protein CSASSGSPTDTQYF.

The CDR3 DNA reads TGTGCCAGCAGTCCCCTGGGCCGGGGGAATGAGCAGTTCTTC. Amino acid sequence: CASSPLGRGNEQFF. This chain joins TRBV27 and TRBJ2-1; the D gene is possibly TRBD2 (6 bases). CDR3 size: 14 residues. Germline V CDR1 and CDR2: MNHEY, SMNVEV (reference sequence). V was trimmed by 5 bases and J by 7 bases, leaving 15 bases between them.

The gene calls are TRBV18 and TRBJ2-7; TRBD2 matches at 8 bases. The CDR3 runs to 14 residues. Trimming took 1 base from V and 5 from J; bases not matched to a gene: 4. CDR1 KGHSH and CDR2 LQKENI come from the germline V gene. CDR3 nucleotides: TGTGCCAGCTCACCACAAGGAGCGGGAGACGAGCAGTACTTC. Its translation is CASSPQGAGDEQYF.

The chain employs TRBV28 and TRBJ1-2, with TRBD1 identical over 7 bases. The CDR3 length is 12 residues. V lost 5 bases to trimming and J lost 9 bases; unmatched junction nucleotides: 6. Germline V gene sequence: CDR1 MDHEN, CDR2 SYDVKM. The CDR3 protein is CASSQTGVSYTF. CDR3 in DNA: TGTGCCAGCAGTCAAACAGGGGTAAGCTACACCTTC.

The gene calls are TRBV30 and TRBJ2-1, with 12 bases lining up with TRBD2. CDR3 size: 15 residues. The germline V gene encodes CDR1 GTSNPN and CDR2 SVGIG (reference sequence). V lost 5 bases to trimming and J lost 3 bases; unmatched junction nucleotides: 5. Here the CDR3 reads CAWLAGGGLYNEQFF. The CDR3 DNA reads TGTGCCTGGCTAGCGGGAGGGGGCCTCTACAATGAGCAGTTCTTC.

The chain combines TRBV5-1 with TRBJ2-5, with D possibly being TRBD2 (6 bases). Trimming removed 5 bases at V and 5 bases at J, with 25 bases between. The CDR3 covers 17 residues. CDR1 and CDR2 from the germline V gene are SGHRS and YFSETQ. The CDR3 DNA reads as TGCGCCAGCAGGTCTTTCCCCGGGACTCCCACCGTGGAGACCCAGTACTTC. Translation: CASRSFPGTPTVETQYF.

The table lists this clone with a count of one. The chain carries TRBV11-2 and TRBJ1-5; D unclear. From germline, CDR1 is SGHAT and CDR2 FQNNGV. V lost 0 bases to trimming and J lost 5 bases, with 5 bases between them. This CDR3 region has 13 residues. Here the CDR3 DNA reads TGTGCCAGCAGCTTAGAGCAGGATCAGCCCCAGCATTTT. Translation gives CASSLEQDQPQHF.

The CDR3 loop is CASSVGQLGAEQYF. The CDR3 DNA sequence: TGTGCCAGCAGCGTTGGGCAGCTTGGGGCCGAGCAGTACTTC. The V call is TRBV2, the J call TRBJ2-7, with D possibly matching TRBD1 (5 bases). V was pared by 6 bases and J by 6 bases, with 18 bases between. CDR1 and CDR2 from the germline V gene are SNHLY and FYNNEI. The CDR3 extends over 14 amino acids.

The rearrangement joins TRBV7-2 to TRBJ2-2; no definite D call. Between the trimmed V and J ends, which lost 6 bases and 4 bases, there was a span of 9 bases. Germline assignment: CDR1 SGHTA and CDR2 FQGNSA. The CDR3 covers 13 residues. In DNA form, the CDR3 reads TGTGCCAGCAGATTTTCCAGCACCGGGGAGCTGTTTTTT. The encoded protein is CASRFSSTGELFF.

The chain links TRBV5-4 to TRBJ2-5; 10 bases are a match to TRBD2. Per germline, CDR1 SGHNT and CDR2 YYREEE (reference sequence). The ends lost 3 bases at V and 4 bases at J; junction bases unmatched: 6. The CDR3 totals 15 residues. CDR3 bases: TGTGCCAGCAGCTCTTGGACTAGCGGCTTAGAGACCCAGTACTTC. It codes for CASSSWTSGLETQYF.